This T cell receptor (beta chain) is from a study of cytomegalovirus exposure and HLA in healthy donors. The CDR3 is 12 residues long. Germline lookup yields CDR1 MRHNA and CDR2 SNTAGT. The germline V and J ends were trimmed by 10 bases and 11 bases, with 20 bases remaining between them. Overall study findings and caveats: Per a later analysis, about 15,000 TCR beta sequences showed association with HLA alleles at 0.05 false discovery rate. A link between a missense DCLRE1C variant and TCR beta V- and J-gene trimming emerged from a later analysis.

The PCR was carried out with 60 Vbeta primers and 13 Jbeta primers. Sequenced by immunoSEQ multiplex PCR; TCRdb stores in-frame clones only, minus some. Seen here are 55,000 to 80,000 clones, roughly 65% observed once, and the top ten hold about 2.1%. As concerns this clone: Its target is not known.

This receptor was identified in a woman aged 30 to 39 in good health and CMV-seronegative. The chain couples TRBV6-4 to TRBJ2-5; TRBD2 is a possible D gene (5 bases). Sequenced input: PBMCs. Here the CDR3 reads CATHSSTCGQYF. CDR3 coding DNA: TGTGCCACCCACTCGAGCACATGCGGGCAGTACTTC.